This record looks at one T cell receptor beta chain sequence and its context. What it recognizes is unknown. These data belong to a study of PD-1 blockade in classical Hodgkin lymphoma. Profiling relied on immunoSEQ multiplex PCR, and the TCRdb table lists in-frame clones only, not all of them. The repertoire has about 47,000 clones, 60% to 80% of them found once; the top ten carry 15% to 20%. Study results and limitations: Compared with healthy donors, newly diagnosed patients reportedly showed lower baseline TCR diversity. The causes of the repertoire differences, possibly disease activity or prior therapy, remain undefined.

Time point defined: cycle 4 day 1 (C4D1), after six to seven weeks of nivolumab. Each patient's relapse followed autologous stem cell transplantation, and brentuximab vedotin exposure varied. The CDR3 covers 14 residues. In germline, CDR1 is MNHEY, CDR2 SVGAGI. The V end was cut by 6 bases, the J end by 8 bases, with 19 bases between. The chain has TRBV6-5 and TRBJ1-2, with unresolved D. The source material was peripheral blood mononuclear cells (PBMCs), sampled before the fourth cycle of nivolumab. This clonotype originated in a human donor with classical Hodgkin lymphoma. This CDR3 reads CASSPMIREGGYTF. In nucleotides, the CDR3 is TGTGCCAGCAGCCCCATGATAAGGGAAGGGGGCTACACCTTC.